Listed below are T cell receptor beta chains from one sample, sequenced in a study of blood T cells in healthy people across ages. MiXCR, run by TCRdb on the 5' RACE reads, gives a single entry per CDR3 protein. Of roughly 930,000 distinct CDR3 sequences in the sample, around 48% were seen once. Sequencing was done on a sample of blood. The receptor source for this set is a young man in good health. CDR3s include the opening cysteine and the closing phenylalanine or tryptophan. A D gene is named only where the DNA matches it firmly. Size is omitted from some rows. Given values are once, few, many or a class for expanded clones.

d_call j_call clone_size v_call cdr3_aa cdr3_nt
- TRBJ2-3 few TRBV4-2 CASSQVAKLASTDTQYF TGTGCCAGCAGCCAAGTAGCGAAGCTCGCTAGCACAGATACGCAGTATTTT
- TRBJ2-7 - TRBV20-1 CSAPAPSSYEQYF TGCAGTGCCCCCGCCCCATCCTCCTACGAGCAGTACTTC
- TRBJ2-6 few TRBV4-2 CASSQEPRSSAVGGANVLTF TGTGCCAGCAGCCAAGAGCCGCGGAGTTCAGCGGTGGGTGGGGCCAACGTCCTGACTTTC
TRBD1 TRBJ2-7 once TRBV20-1 CSASQQGGYEQYF TGCAGTGCTAGCCAACAGGGGGGCTACGAGCAGTACTTC
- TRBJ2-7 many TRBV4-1 CASSQGVSYEQYF TGCGCCAGCAGCCAAGGGGTGTCCTACGAGCAGTACTTC
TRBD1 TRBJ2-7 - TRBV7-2 CASSTRPGQGAYEQYF TGTGCCAGCAGCACTCGCCCGGGACAGGGGGCCTACGAGCAGTACTTC
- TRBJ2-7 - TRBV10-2 CASGAGASNEQYF TGCGCCAGCGGGGCGGGGGCCTCCAATGAGCAGTACTTC
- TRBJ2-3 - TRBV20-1 CSASLMEDWSTDTQYF TGCAGTGCTAGTTTGATGGAGGATTGGAGCACAGATACGCAGTATTTT
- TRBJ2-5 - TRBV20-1 CSAPAQSGQETQYF TGCAGTGCTCCCGCACAGAGCGGCCAAGAGACCCAGTACTTC
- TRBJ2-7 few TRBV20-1 CSARDHSSYEQYF TGCAGTGCAAGGGACCATAGCTCCTACGAGCAGTACTTC
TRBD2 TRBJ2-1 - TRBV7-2 CASSQGTSGGTYNEQFF TGTGCCAGCAGCCAAGGGACTAGCGGGGGAACCTACAATGAGCAGTTCTTC
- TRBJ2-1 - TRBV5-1 CASSGGSHNEQFF TGCGCCAGCTCCGGGGGATCCCACAATGAGCAGTTCTTC
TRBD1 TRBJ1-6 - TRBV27 CASSSRAGGLNSPLHF TGTGCCAGCAGTTCCCGCGCAGGGGGCTTAAATTCACCCCTCCACTTT
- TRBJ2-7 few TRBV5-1 CASSLQAGASVPQYF TGCGCCAGCAGCTTGCAGGCAGGGGCCTCCGTACCGCAGTACTTC
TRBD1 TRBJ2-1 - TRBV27 CASSLGQGGFEQFF TGTGCCAGCAGTTTGGGACAGGGGGGGTTTGAGCAGTTCTTC
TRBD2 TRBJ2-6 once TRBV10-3 CAISPGLVGSGANVLTF TGTGCCATTAGCCCCGGACTAGTTGGCTCTGGGGCCAACGTCCTGACTTTC
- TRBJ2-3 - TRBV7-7 CASSLALGGGPDTQYF TGTGCTAGCAGCTTAGCTTTGGGGGGGGGCCCAGATACGCAGTATTTT
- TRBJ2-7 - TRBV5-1 CASSPEDYWVGEQYF TGCGCCAGCAGCCCGGAGGACTACTGGGTAGGGGAGCAGTACTTC
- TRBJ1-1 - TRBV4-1 CASSLLPDTNTEAFF TGCGCCAGCAGCCTCCTCCCCGACACGAACACTGAAGCTTTCTTT
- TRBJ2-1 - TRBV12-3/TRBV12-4 CASSLVPGPSEQFF TGTGCCAGCAGTTTAGTCCCGGGGCCATCTGAGCAGTTCTTC
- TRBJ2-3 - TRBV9 CASNYRGSGTTDTQYF TGTGCCAGCAACTATAGGGGGAGCGGGACCACAGATACGCAGTATTTT
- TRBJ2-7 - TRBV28 CASRRMRDTQYF TGTGCCAGCAGACGAATGCGGGACACCCAGTACTTC
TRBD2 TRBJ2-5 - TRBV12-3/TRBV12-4 CASSSSRLAGGRGETQYF TGTGCCAGCAGTTCCTCCCGCTTAGCGGGGGGGAGAGGAGAGACCCAGTACTTC
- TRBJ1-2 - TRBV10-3 CAISESRDRHQGYTF TGTGCCATCAGTGAGTCGAGGGACCGCCACCAGGGCTACACCTTC
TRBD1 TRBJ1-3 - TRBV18 CASSPIPGQGSSGNTIYF TGTGCCAGCTCACCAATCCCCGGACAGGGGAGCTCTGGAAACACCATATATTTT
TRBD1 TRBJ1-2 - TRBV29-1 CSVRPFTGAYGYTF TGCAGCGTTCGCCCATTCACAGGGGCCTATGGCTACACCTTC
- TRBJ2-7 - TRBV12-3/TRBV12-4 CASSHADYYEQYF TGTGCCAGCAGTCACGCGGATTACTACGAGCAGTACTTC